This TCR beta chain is drawn from a study of blood T cell repertoires in COVID-19. In the source study's methods: Estimation of nucleated cell counts relied on the amplification of reference gene primers. TCRdb's table, derived via immunoSEQ multiplex PCR, lists solely in-frame clones and lacks some. That table supplies the V and J calls and clone size; D and trimming were determined from the DNA. There are about 210,000 clones in the sample; roughly 94% occur only once, and around 1.2% lies in the top ten. J was trimmed by 8 bases and V by 2 bases; bases with no gene match: 2. Per the germline V gene, CDR1 is MNHEY and CDR2 is SVGAGI. This CDR3 is built from 13 residues.

The sample consisted of peripheral blood. The clonotype comes from a man aged 25-40 years with acute or convalescent COVID-19. The chain couples TRBV6-5 to TRBJ1-4; 7 nucleotides align to TRBD1. The CDR3, as DNA: TGTGCCAGCAGTTACAAGGACAGGGAAAAACTGTTTTTT. Translated, it gives CASSYKDREKLFF.